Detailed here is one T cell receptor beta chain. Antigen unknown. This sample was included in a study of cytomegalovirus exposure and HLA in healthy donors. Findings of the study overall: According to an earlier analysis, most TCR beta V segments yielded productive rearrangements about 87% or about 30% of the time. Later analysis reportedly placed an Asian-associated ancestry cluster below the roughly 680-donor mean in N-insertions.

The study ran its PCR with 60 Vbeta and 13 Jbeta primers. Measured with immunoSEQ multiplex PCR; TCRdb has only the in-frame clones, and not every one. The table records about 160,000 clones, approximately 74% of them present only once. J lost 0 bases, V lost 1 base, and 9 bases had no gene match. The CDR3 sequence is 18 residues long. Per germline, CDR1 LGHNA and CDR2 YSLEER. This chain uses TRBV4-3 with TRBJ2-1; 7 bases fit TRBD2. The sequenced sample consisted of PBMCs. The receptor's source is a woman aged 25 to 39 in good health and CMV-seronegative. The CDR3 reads CASSQVSTSEYSYNEQFF. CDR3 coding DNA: TGCGCCAGCAGCCAAGTTTCCACTAGCGAATACTCCTACAATGAGCAGTTCTTC.